Listed below are T cell receptor beta chains from one sample, sequenced in a study of early T cells in non-severe SARS-CoV-2 infection. Via MiXCR, TCRdb re-called the 5' RACE reads, giving one row per CDR3 protein. The profile covers 45,000 to 60,000 distinct CDR3 sequences, with around 9.3% appearing a single time and about 4.3% taken by the ten largest. Sequencing used whole blood. Every receptor here comes from an adult who was a healthcare worker with PCR-confirmed SARS-CoV-2 infection or an uninfected control (not recorded which). CDR3s include the opening cysteine and the closing phenylalanine or tryptophan. Fields, in order: V gene, clone size, D gene, J gene, CDR3 DNA, CDR3 protein. The D gene is left open where the match is weak. Clone size is given for some rows only: seen once, a few or many times, or a class if the clone is expanded.

TRBV12-3/TRBV12-4	many	TRBD1	TRBJ2-7	TGTGCCAGCAGCCCAACAGGGGACCACTACGAGCAGTACTTC	CASSPTGDHYEQYF
TRBV4-3	NA	TRBD2	TRBJ2-1	TGCGCCAGCAGTCAGCCGGGGAGGGAGGTTGAGCAGTTCTTC	CASSQPGREVEQFF
TRBV28	few	TRBD1	TRBJ2-7	TGTGCCAGCGGGGGAGGGACAGGGACCTACGAGCAGTACTTC	CASGGGTGTYEQYF
TRBV5-1	many	NA	TRBJ2-5	TGCGCCAGCAGCTTTGAACAAGAGACCCAGTACTTC	CASSFEQETQYF
TRBV7-6	many	TRBD1	TRBJ2-7	TGTGCCAGCAGCTTAAGGGACAGGTCCACCTACGAGCAGTACTTC	CASSLRDRSTYEQYF
TRBV5-1	NA	TRBD1	TRBJ2-5	TGCGCCAGCAGCCCGCTGACAGGGGTACCAGAGACCCAGTACTTC	CASSPLTGVPETQYF
TRBV7-8	NA	NA	TRBJ2-1	TGTGCCAGCAGCTTCCAGGGGAGCTCCTACAATGAGCAGTTCTTC	CASSFQGSSYNEQFF
TRBV7-9	NA	TRBD2	TRBJ2-1	TGTGCCAGCAGGCCCCCGGGACTAGAATACAATGAGCAGTTCTTC	CASRPPGLEYNEQFF
TRBV18	many	NA	TRBJ2-4	TGTGCCAGCTCCCCACGGGCAGGGGTGAATGGAAACATTCAGTACTTC	CASSPRAGVNGNIQYF
TRBV2	NA	NA	TRBJ1-2	TGTGCCAGCAGTGAACTGGCGAACTATGGCTACACCTTC	CASSELANYGYTF
TRBV5-1	NA	NA	TRBJ2-2	TGCGCCAGCAGCTTGGCCGGGGACCTGACCGGGGAGCTGTTTTTT	CASSLAGDLTGELFF
TRBV11-1	NA	NA	TRBJ2-2	TGTGCCAGCAGCTTGGACTCGAACACCGGGGAGCTGTTTTTT	CASSLDSNTGELFF
TRBV6-2/TRBV6-3	few	NA	TRBJ2-1	TGTGCCAGCAGTTACTCTCCAGTTTACAATGAGCAGTTCTTC	CASSYSPVYNEQFF
TRBV7-2	few	NA	TRBJ2-2	TGTGCCAGCAGGGTGACAAGGCTCGCGAACACCGGGGAGCTGTTTTTT	CASRVTRLANTGELFF
TRBV24-1	many	NA	TRBJ2-2	TGTGCCACCAGTGATTTACGGGGTGCGGGCACCGGGGAGCTGTTTTTT	CATSDLRGAGTGELFF
TRBV7-9	few	TRBD1	TRBJ2-7	TGTGCCAGCAGCTTTACAGGGGTTGGGGAGCAGTACTTC	CASSFTGVGEQYF
TRBV5-6	NA	NA	TRBJ2-7	TGTGCCAGCAGCTTGACAGGTCAGCCCTACGAGCAGTACTTC	CASSLTGQPYEQYF
TRBV30	NA	NA	TRBJ1-1	TGTGCCTGGAGCAAATTGACCAGGTTAATTGAAGCTTTCTTT	CAWSKLTRLIEAFF
TRBV12-3/TRBV12-4	few	NA	TRBJ2-4	TGTGCCAGCAGTTCCCGGTGGGCCAAAAACATTCAGTACTTC	CASSSRWAKNIQYF
TRBV10-2	NA	NA	TRBJ2-2	TGCGCCAGCAGAACAGTCCCCGGGGAGCTGTTTTTT	CASRTVPGELFF
TRBV12-3/TRBV12-4	NA	TRBD2	TRBJ2-7	TGTGCCAGCAGTTTATTCGGGACTAGCGGGGGTAGCGAGCAGTACTTC	CASSLFGTSGGSEQYF
TRBV7-2	NA	NA	TRBJ2-3	TGTGCCAGCAGCTTAGGTTCTAGCGGCACAGATACGCAGTATTTT	CASSLGSSGTDTQYF
TRBV27	many	NA	TRBJ2-3	TGTGCCAGCAGTGATGGCGCCCGACACGCAGATACGCAGTATTTT	CASSDGARHADTQYF
TRBV6-1	many	NA	TRBJ1-4	TGTGCCAGCAGTGAAGCGGACCTACTTAATGAAGTACTGTTTTTT	CASSEADLLNEVLFF
TRBV29-1	NA	TRBD1	TRBJ2-7	TGCAGCGTTGCTAAGAGACAGGGTAGCCACGAGCAGTACTTC	CSVAKRQGSHEQYF
TRBV3-1	NA	NA	TRBJ1-6	TGTGCCAGCACCCTGTACGGGGGGTTTAATTCACCCCTCCACTTT	CASTLYGGFNSPLHF
TRBV13	many	NA	TRBJ2-5	TGTGCCAGCAGCTCGAGGGAGAAGGGGCCCCAAGAGACCCAGTACTTC	CASSSREKGPQETQYF
TRBV20-1	few	TRBD2	TRBJ2-1	TGCAGTGCGCGGGGACTAGCGGATTACAATGAGCAGTTCTTC	CSARGLADYNEQFF
TRBV20-1	many	NA	TRBJ2-2	TGCAGTGCTAGTGTAGTGAGGGGGTCCGGGGAGCTGTTTTTT	CSASVVRGSGELFF
TRBV29-1	NA	TRBD2	TRBJ2-1	TGCAGCGCCGGGGACCTAGCGGGCGAATTTTACAATGAGCAGTTCTTC	CSAGDLAGEFYNEQFF
TRBV29-1	NA	NA	TRBJ2-7	TGCAGCACAGGGAGCTCCTACGAGCAGTACTTC	CSTGSSYEQYF
TRBV29-1	few	NA	TRBJ1-1	TGCAGCGTTGAAAAACCTCTGAACACTGAAGCTTTCTTT	CSVEKPLNTEAFF
TRBV12-3/TRBV12-4	large	TRBD2	TRBJ2-1	TGTGCCAGCAGTCCCGGTAGCGGGGGGGCCGGAGGGCAGTTCTTC	CASSPGSGGAGGQFF
TRBV3-1	few	NA	TRBJ2-7	TGTGCCAGCAGCCAAGAAGTTCGAAGGGAGCAGTACTTC	CASSQEVRREQYF
TRBV12-3/TRBV12-4	NA	NA	TRBJ2-7	TGTGCCAGCAGCGGCACACGCGGGGTCTTCGAGCAGTACTTC	CASSGTRGVFEQYF
TRBV6-5	many	NA	TRBJ2-7	TGTGCCAGCAGTTACGTCCAGGGAAGCTCCTACGAGCAGTACTTC	CASSYVQGSSYEQYF
TRBV12-3/TRBV12-4	few	NA	TRBJ2-5	TGTGCCAGCAGTTTTTTTGAGACCCAGTACTTC	CASSFFETQYF
TRBV5-1	few	TRBD1	TRBJ1-1	TGCGCCAGCAGCTCTGGGACAGGGGGCGCATGGACTGAAGCTTTCTTT	CASSSGTGGAWTEAFF
TRBV29-1	few	NA	TRBJ2-7	TGCAGCGTTGTTGAAACCCTCTACGAGCAGTACTTC	CSVVETLYEQYF
TRBV24-1	many	NA	TRBJ1-1	TGTGCCACCAGTGATTGGGGAGACACTGAAGCTTTCTTT	CATSDWGDTEAFF
TRBV5-1	NA	NA	TRBJ1-4	TGCGCCAGCAGCACGACCTCAGGAACAACTAATGAAAAACTGTTTTTT	CASSTTSGTTNEKLFF
TRBV10-3	few	TRBD1	TRBJ2-5	TGTGCCATCAGTTACAGGGGCGAGACCCAGTACTTC	CAISYRGETQYF
TRBV5-1	many	NA	TRBJ2-5	TGCGCCAGCAGCTGGAACCAAGGTGGTGAGACCCAGTACTTC	CASSWNQGGETQYF
TRBV6-2/TRBV6-3	many	NA	TRBJ1-1	TGTGCCACCCGGACAGCAATGAACACTGAAGCTTTCTTT	CATRTAMNTEAFF
TRBV6-5	many	NA	TRBJ1-3	TGTGCCAGCAGTTACAGGAGGAGTTATTCTGGAAACACCATATATTTT	CASSYRRSYSGNTIYF
TRBV29-1	NA	NA	TRBJ2-3	TGCAGCGTCATGGGGCAGCTCGAAGATACGCAGTATTTT	CSVMGQLEDTQYF
TRBV5-1	many	NA	TRBJ2-2	TGCGCCAGCAGCTTAAGGCCTTCGAACACCGGGGAGCTGTTTTTT	CASSLRPSNTGELFF
TRBV6-6	NA	NA	TRBJ2-7	TGTGCCAGCACGCGGACAGAAGCCTACGAGCAGTACTTC	CASTRTEAYEQYF
TRBV20-1	many	TRBD1	TRBJ2-1	TGCAGTGCTACAGACAGGGCGTCCTCCAATGAGCAGTTCTTC	CSATDRASSNEQFF
TRBV19	NA	NA	TRBJ2-7	TGTGCCAGTAGTATTACAGGGGGGGACGAGCAGTACTTC	CASSITGGDEQYF
TRBV11-3	NA	NA	TRBJ2-2	TGTGCCAGCAGCTTAACGCCGGGGGGCGGAACCGGGGAGCTGTTTTTT	CASSLTPGGGTGELFF
TRBV2	NA	NA	TRBJ2-5	TGTGCCAGCAGCGATACAGAGTACCAAGAGACCCAGTACTTC	CASSDTEYQETQYF
TRBV29-1	many	NA	TRBJ1-1	TGCAGCGTTGAAGCCACTGAAGCTTTCTTT	CSVEATEAFF
TRBV6-5	many	TRBD1	TRBJ1-5	TGTGCCAGCAGAAGAACAGGGGGCAATCAGCCCCAGCATTTT	CASRRTGGNQPQHF
TRBV6-6	few	NA	TRBJ2-1	TGTGCCAGCAGACGTCTAGACTATGAGCAGTTCTTC	CASRRLDYEQFF
TRBV7-8	few	TRBD2	TRBJ2-5	TGTGCCAGCAGCCCCGGGCGGGGTCTAGCGGGGGCTTGGACCCAGTACTTC	CASSPGRGLAGAWTQYF
TRBV29-1	many	NA	TRBJ2-7	TGCAGCGTTGAAGAACGAGACGAGCAGTACTTC	CSVEERDEQYF
TRBV7-9	many	TRBD1	TRBJ1-1	TGTGCCAGCACCCCGGGACAGGGTCCTGAAGCTTTCTTT	CASTPGQGPEAFF
TRBV10-3	NA	TRBD1	TRBJ2-7	TGTGCCATCAGGAGACAGGGGGCCGGAATCGAGCAGTACTTC	CAIRRQGAGIEQYF